The rows below give T cell receptor beta chains drawn from one sample of a study of CD8 T cells in Susac syndrome. TCRdb processed the immunoSEQ multiplex PCR reads anew with MiXCR; each CDR3 protein has one entry. The sample has 150,000 to 200,000 distinct CDR3 sequences, approximately 93% seen once. Sequenced: CD4+ T cells from PBMCs. The receptors were gathered from a human donor with multiple sclerosis. CDR3s include the opening cysteine and the closing phenylalanine or tryptophan. Each record gives: V gene, D gene, clone size, J gene, CDR3 protein, CDR3 DNA. The D gene is left open where the match is weak. Clone size is shown for a subset of rows, as once, few, many or a class of expanded clone.

TRBV11-2	.	.	TRBJ2-2	CASSLRTGELFF	TGTGCCAGCAGCTTACGTACCGGGGAGCTGTTTTTT
TRBV20-1	.	.	TRBJ1-3	CSAPRAGSGNTIYF	TGCAGTGCACCTCGTGCGGGCTCTGGAAACACCATATATTTT
TRBV20-1	.	.	TRBJ2-3	CSASASLTTGSTDTQYF	TGCAGTGCTAGCGCCTCCCTTACGACTGGCAGCACAGATACGCAGTATTTT
TRBV13	.	.	TRBJ2-6	CASSPSPGQKAGANVLTF	TGTGCCAGCAGCCCCTCCCCGGGACAAAAGGCTGGGGCCAACGTCCTGACTTTC
TRBV7-9	.	.	TRBJ2-7	CASSLDGVAYEQYF	TGTGCCAGCAGCTTAGACGGGGTTGCCTACGAGCAGTACTTC
TRBV5-1	.	.	TRBJ1-1	CASEHGGGSGEAFF	TGCGCCAGTGAACATGGAGGGGGATCCGGTGAAGCTTTCTTT
TRBV19	.	.	TRBJ2-5	CASSRSPSGAETQYF	TGTGCCAGTAGCCGTTCCCCCTCGGGGGCAGAGACCCAGTACTTC
TRBV2	.	.	TRBJ1-1	CASSSDSYTEAFF	TGTGCCAGCAGTAGCGACAGTTACACTGAAGCTTTCTTT
TRBV29-1	.	few	TRBJ2-3	CSGFQITDTQYF	TGCAGCGGTTTTCAAATCACAGATACGCAGTATTTT
TRBV5-1	TRBD1	.	TRBJ1-2	CASSLEAGGFDYGYTF	TGCGCCAGCAGCTTGGAGGCAGGGGGCTTCGACTATGGCTACACCTTC
TRBV12-3/TRBV12-4	.	.	TRBJ1-2	CASARNYGYTF	TGTGCCTCGGCGCGGAACTATGGCTACACCTTC
TRBV25-1	TRBD1	.	TRBJ2-1	CASSFDRGRNEQFF	TGTGCCAGCAGTTTTGACAGGGGGCGCAATGAGCAGTTCTTC
TRBV5-1	.	.	TRBJ1-1	CASSDAENTEAFF	TGCGCCAGCAGCGACGCGGAGAACACTGAAGCTTTCTTT